This T cell receptor (beta chain) was obtained from a study of T cell responses to AZD1222 COVID-19 vaccine. Study-wide background: Second-dose recipients at about 4 or about 12 weeks were treated as one pooled group. Study results and caveats: Samples come after the peak T cell response, not at day 14.

Profiled with immunoSEQ multiplex PCR; TCRdb holds only in-frame clones, not every one. The table includes about 130,000 clones, 80% to 95% detected once. Germline assignment: CDR1 SGHVS and CDR2 FNYEAQ. The CDR3 runs to 16 residues. Trimming stripped 5 bases from V and 2 bases from J, with 18 bases between. The table lists this clone with a count of one. Its specificity is unknown. The rearrangement joins TRBV7-6 to TRBJ2-5; no definite D call. The TCR comes from an adult in good health. The material sequenced was peripheral blood, taken on day 0 of AZD1222 vaccination. CDR3 bases: TGTGCCAGCAGCCCTGTGGGCAGGAGATTTCAAGAGACCCAGTACTTC. Its translation is CASSPVGRRFQETQYF.